The next 19 T cell receptor beta chains were all read from a single sample in a study of yellow fever vaccine responses in identical twins. TCRdb itself ran the RT-PCR reads through MiXCR, one entry per CDR3 protein. The sample includes about 4,700 distinct CDR3 sequences, around nine tenths of them seen just once. Sequenced material: T cells from blood (PBMCs), unsorted or a sorted subset (not recorded which), taken before or after yellow fever vaccination (not recorded which). The receptors originated from a woman aged 18-29 years who received the yellow fever vaccine.

The CDR3 region is CASSGQSGNGNTIYF. The DNA of the CDR3 is TGTGCCAGCAGCGGCCAATCAGGGAACGGAAACACCATATATTTT. The rearrangement links TRBV11-2 to TRBJ1-3, with D perhaps matching TRBD1 (5 bases). CDR1 is SGHAT, CDR2 FQNNGV, per germline. The V end lost 5 bases, the J end lost 4 bases, and 15 bases lay between the germline ends. The CDR3 is made up of 15 amino acids.

The sample holds one count of this clonotype. The genes are TRBV7-6 and TRBJ2-1; D is uncertain. This CDR3 has 15 residues. Germline assignment: CDR1 SGHVS and CDR2 FNYEAQ. Deletions cut 5 bases from V and 6 bases from J, with 17 bases between. The CDR3 nucleotides read TGTGCCAGCAGCCATAAACTAAGGACCGTCAATGAGCAGTTCTTC. Its translation: CASSHKLRTVNEQFF.

This clonotype was seen only once. This sequence joins TRBV29-1 and TRBJ2-7; 9 positions agree with TRBD1. The length of the CDR3 is 13 residues. Trimming removed 5 bases from V and 3 bases from J; junction bases left unmatched: 5. CDR1 and CDR2 (germline): SQVTM, ANQGSEA. The DNA of the CDR3 is TGCAGCGTTAGCAGACAGGGGGTCTACGAGCAGTACTTC. This translates into CSVSRQGVYEQYF.

This clonotype was seen a handful of times. J is TRBJ2-1 and V is TRBV5-1; D is unresolved. Germline V CDR1 and CDR2: SGHRS, YFSETQ. The CDR3 spans 14 residues. The ends were cut back, 0 bases at V and 5 bases at J, with 9 bases in the middle. CDR3 in DNA: TGCGCCAGCAGCTTGGACGTTGGGAACAATGAGCAGTTCTTC. Its translation is CASSLDVGNNEQFF.

The chain couples TRBV7-9 to TRBJ2-1; possible D gene TRBD1, 6 bases. The CDR3 is 14 amino acids. CDR1 and CDR2 from the germline V gene are SEHNR and FQNEAQ (reference sequence). V lost 5 bases to trimming and J lost 3 bases, with 11 bases between them. DNA of the CDR3: TGTGCCAGCAGCGCGAGACAGGACTACAATGAGCAGTTCTTC. Amino acid sequence: CASSARQDYNEQFF.

The chain has TRBV4-1 and TRBJ2-7; TRBD1 might be the D (6 bases). Germline V gives CDR1 MGHRA, CDR2 YSYEKL. This CDR3 has 14 residues. V was pared by 2 bases and J by 6 bases, with 14 bases between. The CDR3 sequence is CASSQTTTGFEQYF. For the CDR3, the DNA is TGCGCCAGCAGCCAAACTACCACAGGGTTCGAGCAGTACTTC.

V usage is TRBV5-4 and J usage is TRBJ2-7; D is unresolved. Trimming pared 1 base from V and 3 bases from J, leaving 8 bases between. The germline V gene encodes CDR1 SGHNT and CDR2 YYREEE (reference sequence). This CDR3 region has 13 residues. The CDR3 is CASSLRSDYEQYF. The CDR3 nucleotides read TGTGCCAGCAGCTTGAGGTCAGACTACGAGCAGTACTTC.

The rearrangement uses TRBV20-1 and TRBJ2-7; D call uncertain. The CDR3 runs to 12 residues. CDR1 and CDR2 from the germline V gene are DFQATT and SNEGSKA (reference sequence). The V and J ends lost 0 bases and 0 bases respectively, with 3 bases between them. The CDR3 coding sequence is TGCAGTGCTAGAGAGAGCTCCTACGAGCAGTACTTC. Residues: CSARESSYEQYF.

This chain connects TRBV2 to TRBJ2-1; 9 bases line up with TRBD2. CDR1 is SNHLY, CDR2 FYNNEI, per germline. The CDR3 is 16 residues long. V shed 1 base, J shed 5 bases, and the junction held 6 bases outside the gene matches. CDR3 amino acids: CASSEGFSGRHNEQFF. CDR3 nucleotides: TGTGCCAGCAGTGAAGGGTTTAGCGGGAGACACAATGAGCAGTTCTTC.

The V and J genes are TRBV2 and TRBJ2-3, with 13 bases aligning to TRBD2. This CDR3 spans 15 amino acids. V trimming: 6 bases; J trimming: 6 bases; junction bases outside the gene matches: 6. Germline V gene data show CDR1 as SNHLY and CDR2 as FYNNEI. The CDR3 region is CASRRLAGGGDTQYF. The CDR3 DNA reads TGTGCCAGCAGGCGACTAGCGGGGGGTGGCGATACGCAGTATTTT.

This chain joins TRBV7-6 and TRBJ2-5, with 16 bases that match TRBD2. CDR1 is SGHVS, CDR2 FNYEAQ, per germline. J lost 4 bases, V lost 5 bases, and 7 bases had no gene match. CDR3 size: 17 residues. CDR3 DNA: TGTGCCAGCAGCCCGGCCGGGACTAGCGGGAGGGGAGAGACCCAGTACTTC. This sequence encodes CASSPAGTSGRGETQYF.

The rearrangement links TRBV20-1 to TRBJ2-3; 9 nucleotides align to TRBD2. This CDR3 region has 17 residues. Looked up from germline, CDR1 is DFQATT and CDR2 is SNEGSKA (reference sequence). The junction had 11 bases not matched to a gene; V was cut back by 0 bases and J by 4 bases. CDR3 nucleotide sequence: TGCAGTGCTAGAGACTCCTCTCGCGGGGGGGCCCCAGATACGCAGTATTTT. This translates into CSARDSSRGGAPDTQYF.

V and J are TRBV11-1 and TRBJ2-7; D call uncertain. Germline V gene data show CDR1 as SGHAT and CDR2 as FQDESV (reference sequence). V lost 4 bases and J 3 bases, leaving 7 bases between the germline ends. CDR3 length equals 12 residues. This CDR3 reads CASSYSFYEQYF. CDR3 bases: TGTGCCAGCAGCTACAGCTTCTACGAGCAGTACTTC.

The rearrangement joins TRBV6-5 to TRBJ2-7, with 14 positions matching TRBD2. The CDR3 covers 16 residues. In germline, CDR1 is MNHEY, CDR2 SVGAGI. V lost 0 bases and J lost 3; bases outside the gene matches: 1. The CDR3 coding sequence is TGTGCCAGCAGTTACTCAGGGACTAGCGGGGGCTACGAGCAGTACTTC. It yields the protein CASSYSGTSGGYEQYF.

The chain is built from TRBV2 and TRBJ2-2; no firm D call. The germline V gene encodes CDR1 SNHLY and CDR2 FYNNEI. The CDR3 has 11 residues. The V and J ends lost 7 bases and 3 bases respectively, with 3 bases between them. As DNA, the CDR3 is TGTGCCAGCACGCACACCGGGGAGCTGTTTTTT. It is translated as CASTHTGELFF.

Notes on this clonotype: The junction differs from germline at one of its ends, possibly a read error. The chain links TRBV9 to TRBJ1-2; possibly TRBD1 for D (5 bases). Germline V gives CDR1 SGDLS, CDR2 YYNGEE. The CDR3 sequence is 13 residues long. The CDR3 DNA is TGTGCCAGCAGGGCAGGGACCACCTATGACTACACCTTC. This translates into CASRAGTTYDYTF.

This clonotype was detected only a few times. This chain uses TRBV10-3 with TRBJ1-3; no clear D gene. V shed 7 bases and J shed 0 bases, with 10 bases lying between them. The V gene's germline CDR1 is ENHRY and CDR2 SYGVKD. The CDR3 sequence is 14 residues long. The CDR3 loop reads CAINPRDSGNTIYF. DNA of the CDR3: TGTGCCATCAATCCACGGGACTCTGGAAACACCATATATTTT.

In this sample, this clonotype turned up a few times. The rearrangement joins TRBV5-1 to TRBJ1-4, with D possibly TRBD1 on 6 matching bases. The length of the CDR3 is 15 residues. The V gene's germline CDR1 is SGHRS and CDR2 YFSETQ. The germline V and J ends were trimmed by 5 bases and 7 bases, with 18 bases remaining between them. CDR3 region: CASRRGTGSSEKLFF. In DNA, the CDR3 is TGCGCCAGCAGACGGGGCACAGGGTCGAGTGAAAAACTGTTTTTT.

The chain links TRBV6-2 or TRBV6-3 to TRBJ1-2, with D tentatively TRBD1 (5 bases). The CDR3 runs to 14 residues. The V gene lost 0 bases and the J gene lost 8 bases, with 13 bases spanning the gap. Germline loops: CDR1 MNHEY, CDR2 SVGEGT. The CDR3 loop reads CASSYSAGTGGYTF. In DNA, the CDR3 is TGTGCCAGCAGTTACTCTGCAGGGACTGGAGGCTACACCTTC.